This T cell receptor (beta chain) stems from a study of blood T cell repertoires in COVID-19. Across the whole study: Samples came from the United States, Italy and Spain, spanning acute and convalescent COVID-19.

This CDR3 spans 14 amino acids. The germline V gene has CDR1 SGHAT and CDR2 FQDESV (reference sequence). Trimming shortened V by 5 bases and J by 0 bases, and 10 bases separated the two germline ends. Patients in Seattle were enrolled during active infection, then followed longitudinally. Authors' processing steps: Amplifying reference gene primers gave estimates of nucleated cell counts. The assay was immunoSEQ multiplex PCR, and TCRdb's table has in-frame clones only and misses some. V and J calls and clone size are as listed in that table; D and trimming were resolved from the DNA. Among fewer than 300,000 clones listed, roughly 90% were seen once.

The sequenced material came from peripheral blood. The sequence was collected from a woman in her twenties or thirties with COVID-19, enrolled during active disease. This chain joins TRBV11-1 and TRBJ1-1; weak D call: TRBD1 (6 bases). CDR3 nucleotides: TGTGCCAGCAGCCGACAGGCCATGAACACTGAAGCTTTCTTT. This encodes CASSRQAMNTEAFF.